These 17 T cell receptor beta chains came from one sample sequenced in a study of shared clonotypes between healthy human individuals. TCRdb's copy holds only in-frame clones and misses some; the assay was immunoSEQ multiplex PCR. The repertoire holds some 1,100,000 clones, with roughly 74% as singletons. The sequencing input was memory CD4+ T cells from PBMCs. Subset specified: CD45RA-negative fraction. The receptor source for this set is a man aged 18 to 30 in good health. Some clones in this sample may be carry-over from other donors' samples.

The sample holds many counts of this clone. V usage is TRBV7-9 and J usage is TRBJ2-7; 10 nucleotides match TRBD1. This CDR3 has 15 residues. V dropped 0 bases and J dropped 6; count of bases not matched to a gene: 5. CDR1 and CDR2 from the germline V gene are SEHNR and FQNEAQ (reference sequence). CDR3 amino acids: CASSLAETGGVEQYF. The CDR3 DNA reads as TGTGCCAGCAGCTTAGCCGAGACAGGGGGCGTCGAGCAGTACTTC.

The chain is built from TRBV4-1 and TRBJ2-3; 13 positions agree with TRBD2. In germline, CDR1 is MGHRA, CDR2 YSYEKL. CDR3 length equals 18 residues. Trimming took 1 base from V and 4 from J; bases not matched to a gene: 8. CDR3 in DNA: TGCGCCAGCAGCCAAGCGAGGGGACTAGCGGGAACCCCAGATACGCAGTATTTT. Translation gives CASSQARGLAGTPDTQYF.

A single count supports this clone. The J gene is TRBJ1-3, the V gene TRBV7-2; D possibly corresponds to TRBD1 (5 bases). Germline V lookup: CDR1 SGHTA, CDR2 FQGNSA. The CDR3 runs 14 residues. The V end was cut by 4 bases, the J end by 5 bases, with 12 bases between. The CDR3 bases are TGTGCCAGCAGCTGGGGGGGTTCCCGAAACACCATATATTTT. This sequence encodes CASSWGGSRNTIYF.

The rearrangement links TRBV2 to TRBJ2-5; TRBD1 or TRBD2 may be the D gene (5 bases each). Germline V gene sequence: CDR1 SNHLY, CDR2 FYNNEI. The germline V and J ends were trimmed by 7 bases and 2 bases, with 17 bases remaining between them. The CDR3 length is 15 residues. The CDR3 spells CASNRGAGGQETQYF. The CDR3 DNA reads as TGTGCCAGCAACCGAGGGGCGGGTGGGCAAGAGACCCAGTACTTC.

Only one count was recorded for this clone. The rearrangement links TRBV28 to TRBJ2-7; TRBD2 aligns across 9 bases. The CDR3 totals 15 residues. Losses at the gene ends were 4 bases for V and 7 bases for J; bases not matched to a gene: 11. From germline, CDR1 is MDHEN and CDR2 SYDVKM. CDR3 protein: CASSSSAGGREEQYF. In nucleotides, the CDR3 is TGTGCCAGCAGTTCCTCAGCGGGAGGAAGGGAAGAGCAGTACTTC.

The V gene is TRBV5-1, the J gene TRBJ2-2; D unresolved. Deletions cut 2 bases from V and 5 bases from J, with 10 bases between. Germline V gene lookup returns CDR1 SGHRS and CDR2 YFSETQ. The CDR3 has 14 amino acids. CDR3: CASSFLVRTGELFF. CDR3 coding DNA: TGCGCCAGCAGCTTCCTGGTTAGGACCGGGGAGCTGTTTTTT.

Worth noting for this clone: Other nucleotide sequences from this sample produce the same CDR3. V gene TRBV19 combines with J gene TRBJ2-3; D gene uncertain. The CDR3 runs 11 residues. The V and J ends lost 3 bases and 6 bases respectively, with 4 bases between them. Germline V gene data show CDR1 as LNHDA and CDR2 as SQIVND (reference sequence). The chain's CDR3 is CASSIGDTQYF. The CDR3 bases are TGTGCCAGTAGTATTGGGGATACGCAGTATTTT. Based on the CDR3 plus reference TRBV19 and TRBJ2-3, the full variable domain is DGGITQSPKYLFRKEGQNVTLSCEQNLNHDAMYWYRQDPGQGLRLIYYSQIVNDFQKGDIAEGYSVSREKKESFPLTVTSAQKNPTAFYLCASSIGDTQYFGPGTRLTVL.

V and J are TRBV9 and TRBJ2-3; TRBD2 matches at 8 bases. Trimming at V came to 0 bases and at J to 3 bases, leaving 9 bases not matched to a gene. Germline V gene data show CDR1 as SGDLS and CDR2 as YYNGEE. CDR3 length: 17 amino acids. The CDR3 is CASSVAGGSGMTDTQYF. The CDR3 DNA reads TGTGCCAGCAGCGTAGCTGGAGGTAGCGGGATGACAGATACGCAGTATTTT. The full variable domain, with the rest looked up from reference TRBV9 and TRBJ2-3, is DSGVTQTPKHLITATGQRVTLRCSPRSGDLSVYWYQQSLDQGLQFLIQYYNGEERAKGNILERFSAQQFPDLHSELNLSSLELGDSALYFCASSVAGGSGMTDTQYFGPGTRLTVL.

The chain links TRBV7-9 to TRBJ1-1, with 9 nucleotides matching TRBD1. Unmatched junction bases numbered 12, after V lost 7 bases and J lost 6 bases. The V gene's germline CDR1 is SEHNR and CDR2 FQNEAQ (reference sequence). The CDR3 consists of 15 residues. Here the CDR3 DNA reads TGTGCCAGCAAGCTCCCCGGGACAGGGAGGTCTGAAGCTTTCTTT. This codes for CASKLPGTGRSEAFF. Together with reference TRBV7-9 and TRBJ1-1, the CDR3 gives the full variable domain: DTGVSQNPRHKITKRGQNVTFRCDPISEHNRLYWYRQTLGQGPEFLTYFQNEAQLEKSRLLSDRFSAERPKGSFSTLEIQRTEQGDSAMYLCASKLPGTGRSEAFFGQGTRLTVV.

This chain joins TRBV11-3 and TRBJ2-1; TRBD2 might be the D (5 bases). Germline-derived CDR1 and CDR2 are SGHNT and YENEEA. The ends were cut back, 1 base at V and 7 bases at J, with 11 bases in the middle. This CDR3 is built from 14 residues. CDR3 DNA sequence: TGTGCCAGCAGCTTAGGTGCTAGCAAAAATGAGCAGTTCTTC. Its translation is CASSLGASKNEQFF. Full variable domain (rest looked up from reference TRBV11-3 and TRBJ2-1): EAGVVQSPRYKIIEKKQPVAFWCNPISGHNTLYWYLQNLGQGPELLIRYENEEAVDDSQLPKDRFSAERLKGVDSTLKIQPAELGDSAVYLCASSLGASKNEQFFGPGTRLTVL.

The genes are TRBV7-2 and TRBJ1-1; D remains ambiguous. The germline V and J ends were trimmed by 3 bases and 5 bases, with 10 bases remaining between them. Germline CDR1 is SGHTA and CDR2 is FQGNSA. The CDR3 extends over 13 amino acids. The CDR3, as DNA: TGTGCCAGCAGCTTCGGGGTGGGGACTGAAGCTTTCTTT. Amino acids: CASSFGVGTEAFF.

A few counts support this clone. This rearrangement joins TRBV28 to TRBJ1-5, with TRBD1 as a possible D gene (5 bases). CDR3 length: 16 residues. Trimming shortened V by 8 bases and J by 0 bases, and 17 bases separated the two germline ends. The germline V gene encodes CDR1 MDHEN and CDR2 SYDVKM. CDR3 protein: CASGWGSGNSNQPQHF. CDR3 DNA sequence: TGTGCCAGCGGGTGGGGGAGTGGTAATAGCAATCAGCCCCAGCATTTT.

This rearrangement joins TRBV9 to TRBJ2-6, with 8 bases lining up with TRBD2. Trimming cost V 0 bases and J 2 bases; bases outside gene matches: 7. The CDR3 loop spans 18 amino acids. Germline assignment: CDR1 SGDLS and CDR2 YYNGEE. CDR3 amino acids: CASSVAGSGSAGANVLTF. CDR3 sequence (DNA): TGTGCCAGCAGCGTAGCTGGAAGCGGGAGTGCTGGGGCCAACGTCCTGACTTTC.

The chain links TRBV7-9 to TRBJ2-5; D gene unclear. V lost 5 bases, J lost 5 bases, and 12 bases lay in between. The CDR3 is made up of 13 amino acids. Germline V lookup: CDR1 SEHNR, CDR2 FQNEAQ (reference sequence). CDR3 DNA: TGTGCCAGCAGCACCCGCTGGTCTGAGACCCAGTACTTC. Protein product: CASSTRWSETQYF.

The chain joins TRBV28 to TRBJ1-2; D gene uncertain. The V end was cut by 6 bases, the J end by 8 bases, with 16 bases between. CDR1 is MDHEN, CDR2 SYDVKM, per germline. This CDR3 is built from 13 residues. In DNA, the CDR3 is TGTGCCAGCAGCCCTTCCTCTAGACCAGGCTACACCTTC. Translated: CASSPSSRPGYTF.

This chain's CDR3 is CASSLARGGSSYNEQFF. The CDR3 region has the DNA TGCGCCAGCAGCTTGGCTCGGGGCGGGAGCTCCTACAATGAGCAGTTCTTC. The chain combines TRBV5-1 with TRBJ2-1; 7 bases agree with TRBD2. The germline gives CDR1 SGHRS, CDR2 YFSETQ. The CDR3 consists of 17 residues. V trimming: 0 bases; J trimming: 0 bases; junction bases outside the gene matches: 6.

This chain connects TRBV5-1 to TRBJ2-1; maybe TRBD2 (5 bases). CDR1 is SGHRS, CDR2 YFSETQ, per germline. The CDR3 extends over 14 amino acids. Trimming removed 0 bases at V and 7 bases at J, with 11 bases between. Here the CDR3 reads CASSLVARGNEQFF. CDR3 nucleotide sequence: TGCGCCAGCAGCTTGGTAGCCCGAGGGAATGAGCAGTTCTTC.